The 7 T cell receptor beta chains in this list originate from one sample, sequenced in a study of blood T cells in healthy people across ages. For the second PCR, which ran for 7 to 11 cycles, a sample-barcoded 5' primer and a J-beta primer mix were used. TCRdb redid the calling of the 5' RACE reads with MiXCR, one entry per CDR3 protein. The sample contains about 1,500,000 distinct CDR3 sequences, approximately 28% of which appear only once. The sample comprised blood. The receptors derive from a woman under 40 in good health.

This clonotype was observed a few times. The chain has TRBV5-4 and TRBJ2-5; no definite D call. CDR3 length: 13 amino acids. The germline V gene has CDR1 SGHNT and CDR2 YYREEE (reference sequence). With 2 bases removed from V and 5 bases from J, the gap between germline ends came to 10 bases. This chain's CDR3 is CASSLSESETQYF. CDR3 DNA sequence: TGTGCCAGCAGCTTATCTGAGTCGGAGACCCAGTACTTC. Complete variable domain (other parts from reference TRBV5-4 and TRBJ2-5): ETGVTQSPTHLIKTRGQQVTLRCSSQSGHNTVSWYQQALGQGPQFIFQYYREEENGRGNFPPRFSGLQFPNYSSELNVNALELDDSALYLCASSLSESETQYFGPGTRLLVL.

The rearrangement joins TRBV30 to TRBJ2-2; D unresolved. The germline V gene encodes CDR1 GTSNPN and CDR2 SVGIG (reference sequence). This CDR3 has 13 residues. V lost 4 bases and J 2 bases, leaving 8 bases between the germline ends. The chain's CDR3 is CAWTVLNTGELFF. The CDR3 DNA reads TGTGCCTGGACAGTCTTAAACACCGGGGAGCTGTTTTTT.

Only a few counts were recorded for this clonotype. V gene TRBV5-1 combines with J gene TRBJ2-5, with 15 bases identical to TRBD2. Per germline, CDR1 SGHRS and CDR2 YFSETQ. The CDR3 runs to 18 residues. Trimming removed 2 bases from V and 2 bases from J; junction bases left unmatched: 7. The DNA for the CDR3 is TGCGCCAGCAGCTTATGGACTAGCGGGGGGGCTGGACAAGAGACCCAGTACTTC. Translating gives CASSLWTSGGAGQETQYF.

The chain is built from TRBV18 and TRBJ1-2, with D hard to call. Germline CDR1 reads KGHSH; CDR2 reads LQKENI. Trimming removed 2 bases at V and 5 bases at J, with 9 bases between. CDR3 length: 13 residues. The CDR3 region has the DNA TGTGCCAGCTCACCAGAGGCTGGGTATGGCTACACCTTC. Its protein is CASSPEAGYGYTF.

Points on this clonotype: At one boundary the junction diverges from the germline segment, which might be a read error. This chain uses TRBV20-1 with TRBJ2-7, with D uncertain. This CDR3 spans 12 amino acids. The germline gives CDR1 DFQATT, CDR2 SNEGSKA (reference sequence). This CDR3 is CSARSSSYERYF. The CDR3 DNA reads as TGCAGTGCTAGGTCCAGCTCCTACGAGCGGTACTTC.

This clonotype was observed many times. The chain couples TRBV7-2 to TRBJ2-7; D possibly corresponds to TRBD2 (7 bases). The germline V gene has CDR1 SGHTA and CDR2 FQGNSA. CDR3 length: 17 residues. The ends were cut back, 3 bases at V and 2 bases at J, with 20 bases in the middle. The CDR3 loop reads CASSFGGPRRTAYEQYF. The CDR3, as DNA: TGTGCCAGCAGCTTCGGGGGGCCGCGTCGGACCGCCTACGAGCAGTACTTC.

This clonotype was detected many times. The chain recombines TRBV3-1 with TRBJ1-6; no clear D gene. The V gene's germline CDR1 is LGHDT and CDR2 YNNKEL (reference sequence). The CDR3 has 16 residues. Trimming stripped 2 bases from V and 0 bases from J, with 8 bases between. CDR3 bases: TGTGCCAGCAGCCAAAGGGCAAGCTCCTATAATTCACCCCTCCACTTT. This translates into CASSQRASSYNSPLHF.